This T cell receptor beta chain is from a study of a mutant IDH1 vaccine in newly diagnosed glioma (dated by TCRdb to the early 2020s). Broadly, across the study: Vaccination was initiated 4-6 weeks after radiotherapy alone, or concurrently with temozolomide cycles in the chemotherapy-containing groups. The approximately 29 treated patients were around 62% male and roughly 40% female, with a mean age of around 40 years. Prior to enrollment, standard therapy consisting of radiotherapy alone, temozolomide alone, or radiochemotherapy with temozolomide had been administered to patients, with the combination being received by most patients. The week-35 safety follow-up took place at visit V12, and the week-47 end of study took place at visit V13. Peripheral blood was drawn at six visits: V03 (baseline), V05, V07, V10, V12 and V13. Longitudinal TCRB deep sequencing was performed for around 23 treated patients wherever samples were available for exploratory analyses.

Library creation used the immunoSEQ multiplex PCR assay. Rearranged TCR beta chain sequences were amplified using the hsTCRB Kit according to the manufacturer's protocol. Sequencing of TCRB libraries was carried out on an Illumina MiSeq. Processing in the source paper ran as follows. The proprietary platform of the kit vendor was used for demultiplexing, trimming and gene mapping. Imported from immuneACCESS, the table was reduced by TCRdb to in-frame sequences with V and J called. These copies leave out some clones; in studies compared against another copy, an unresolved V gene accounts for under half, and the cause of the remainder is not known. D and trimming were read from the DNA, whereas the V and J calls and clone size are those reported in that table. The sample records tens of thousands of clones, 80% to 85% of which are singletons. Less than 3.5% of the sample is in the top ten clones. In the case of this clone: Its recognized antigen is unknown. Base qualities are not provided; no much larger clone lies one nucleotide away.

Taken with the paper, the label for time point translates to: week 47, end of study. Each vaccine dose was 300 ug of a 20-mer mutant IDH1 peptide in Montanide, given subcutaneously with topical imiquimod. Eight vaccinations were administered to patients in weeks 1, 3, 5, 7, 11, 15, 19 and 23, corresponding to visits V03 through V10. The donors had newly diagnosed IDH1-mutant astrocytomas of WHO grade 3 or 4 that showed loss of nuclear ATRX. The samples were drawn from NOA16, a multicentre, single-arm, open-label phase I trial in Germany that tested a mutant IDH1 peptide vaccine in humans for the first time. Genomic DNA for TCRB sequencing was extracted from EDTA blood using the DNeasy Blood and Tissue Kit. General conclusions and limits of the study: Vaccine-induced immune responses across multiple MHC alleles were detected in 93.3% of patients. The authors noted that analyses of patient blood samples could not be reproduced because of sample limitations. No apparent relationship was observed between pseudoprogression and alterations in the top peripheral T cell clonotypes detected by TCRB sequencing. Selection of PBMC samples for TCRB deep sequencing was based on availability.

Sample: PBMCs, taken from a glioma patient whose treatment included an IDH1 peptide vaccine. The sequence was obtained from a man aged 35 to 55 with glioma.

The CDR3 region: CATSTAYSNQPQHF. The DNA sequence is as follows: TGTGCCACCTCAACAGCATATAGCAATCAGCCCCAGCATTTT. Here the chain combines TRBV28 and TRBJ1-5, with an unclear D gene assignment. Via the germline V gene, CDR1 is MDHEN and CDR2 SYDVKM. At the junction V is shortened by 10 bases and J by 0 bases, with 13 bases in between. Reading from cysteine to phenylalanine, the CDR3 counts 14 amino acids. Left in the record is the CDR3 DNA by itself, 42 bases read in frame from the first base. The CDR3, completed at both ends by the reference TRBV28 and TRBJ1-5 genes, gives the full variable domain DVKVTQSSRYLVKRTGEKVFLECVQDMDHENMFWYRQDPGLGLRLIYFSYDVKMKEKGDIPEGYSVSREKKERFSLILESASTNQTSMYLCATSTAYSNQPQHFGDGTRLSIL.